The 19 T cell receptor beta chains listed next were all sequenced from one sample in a study of shared clonotypes between healthy human individuals. Repertoires were generated with immunoSEQ multiplex PCR, while TCRdb's copy carries only in-frame clones and drops some. The repertoire includes approximately 640,000 clones, about nine tenths of them detected once, and 34% sits in the top ten. Sequences were obtained from memory CD8+ T cells from PBMCs. Specified subset: CD45RO+ cells pooled with CCR7-negative TemRA cells. The receptors originated from a man aged 18-30 years in good health. Some clones in this sample may be carry-over from other donors' samples.

The chain employs TRBV5-6 and TRBJ2-7; 9 positions agree with TRBD1. CDR3 length: 15 amino acids. V lost 4 bases, J lost 1 base, and 6 bases stayed unmatched. Germline V gene data show CDR1 as SGHDT and CDR2 as YYEEEE. CDR3 nucleotides: TGTGCCAGCAGCCTAGGGACAGGGCAGTCCTACGAGCAGTACTTC. Amino acids: CASSLGTGQSYEQYF.

The V gene is TRBV5-6, the J gene TRBJ2-7, with D unclear. This CDR3 region has 15 residues. Looked up from germline, CDR1 is SGHDT and CDR2 is YYEEEE. The V end lost 0 bases, the J end lost 3 bases, and 13 bases lay between the germline ends. The DNA of the CDR3 is TGTGCCAGCAGCTTGGGTGTCGGGCCAGGCTACGAGCAGTACTTC. Translated, it gives CASSLGVGPGYEQYF.

The CDR3 nucleotides read TGTGCCAGCAGCTTAGAGTTCGGGACAGGATCCTACGAGCAGTACTTC. It codes for CASSLEFGTGSYEQYF. V gene TRBV7-6 combines with J gene TRBJ2-7; 8 bases agree with TRBD1. The V gene's germline CDR1 is SGHVS and CDR2 FNYEAQ. The junction had 6 bases not matched to a gene; V was cut back by 1 base and J by 1 base. The CDR3 totals 16 residues.

This clone was observed a handful of times. The chain recombines TRBV5-4 with TRBJ2-7; 10 positions match TRBD2. Germline lookup yields CDR1 SGHNT and CDR2 YYREEE (reference sequence). The V segment lost 0 bases and the J segment 0 bases; nucleotides outside the gene matches: 6. The CDR3 is made up of 17 amino acids. The CDR3 bases are TGTGCCAGCAGCTTGGGCTTAGCGGGAGGCCCCTCCTACGAGCAGTACTTC. Translating gives CASSLGLAGGPSYEQYF.

The sample holds one count of this clone. The J gene is TRBJ2-5, the V gene TRBV7-9; 7 nucleotides match TRBD1. With 5 bases clipped from V and 3 bases from J, the junction kept 6 bases outside the gene matches. The CDR3 covers 14 residues. Germline V lookup: CDR1 SEHNR, CDR2 FQNEAQ (reference sequence). CDR3 DNA sequence: TGTGCCAGCAGCGCGATCACAGGGGAAGAGACCCAGTACTTC. Translation gives CASSAITGEETQYF.

Here the CDR3 reads CASSIWPGDYEQYF. The CDR3 nucleotides are TGTGCCAGCAGCATTTGGCCAGGGGACTACGAGCAGTACTTC. The chain couples TRBV7-8 to TRBJ2-7, with D possibly being TRBD1 (6 bases). Germline values: CDR1 SGHVS, CDR2 FQNEAQ. This CDR3 is 14 amino acids long. V lost 5 bases, J lost 3 bases, and 14 bases lay in between.

The CDR3 coding sequence is TGTGCCAGCAGCTTAGTGCGGGAGAAGGACAATGAGCAGTTCTTC. Protein sequence: CASSLVREKDNEQFF. The chain carries TRBV7-9 and TRBJ2-1, with 7 bases lining up with TRBD2. CDR1 SEHNR and CDR2 FQNEAQ come from the germline V gene (reference sequence). CDR3 length: 15 residues. J gave up 5 bases and V 1 base, and 5 bases lay outside the gene matches.

The chain carries TRBV29-1 and TRBJ2-7, with D tentatively TRBD2 (7 bases). The CDR3 has 14 amino acids. V was clipped by 4 bases and J by 2 bases, with 15 bases between them. Germline V gives CDR1 SQVTM, CDR2 ANQGSEA. Here the CDR3 reads CSVAGGHTTYEQYF. The CDR3 bases are TGCAGCGTTGCGGGGGGACACACCACCTACGAGCAGTACTTC.

The rearrangement joins TRBV27 to TRBJ2-3, with 7 bases aligning to TRBD2. The trim removed 3 bases at V and 3 bases at J, leaving 12 bases unmatched. Germline loops: CDR1 MNHEY, CDR2 SMNVEV (reference sequence). This CDR3 spans 17 amino acids. The CDR3 DNA is TGTGCCAGCAGTTTCCCCTCTCGACCGGGAGGAACAGATACGCAGTATTTT. As protein: CASSFPSRPGGTDTQYF.

For this clone: The sample has other DNA sequences that encode this CDR3 too. V is TRBV27 and J is TRBJ1-1, with D maybe TRBD1 (5 bases). The CDR3 contains 13 residues. Looked up from germline, CDR1 is MNHEY and CDR2 is SMNVEV (reference sequence). V lost 2 bases to trimming and J lost 3 bases, with 7 bases between them. CDR3 sequence: CASSLIGDTEAFF. As DNA, the CDR3 is TGTGCCAGCAGTTTAATAGGGGACACTGAAGCTTTCTTT.

The V call is TRBV18, the J call TRBJ2-5; 7 nucleotides align to TRBD1. The germline CDR1 and CDR2 sequences are KGHSH and LQKENI. The trim removed 7 bases at V and 2 bases at J, leaving 10 bases unmatched. The CDR3 runs to 15 residues. CDR3 sequence reads: CASFPSGTAQETQYF. The CDR3 region has the DNA TGTGCCAGCTTCCCCTCCGGGACAGCTCAAGAGACCCAGTACTTC.

J is TRBJ2-7 and V is TRBV28; tentative D call: TRBD1 (6 bases). The CDR3 has 16 residues. Germline-derived CDR1 and CDR2 are MDHEN and SYDVKM. Trimming stripped 2 bases from V and 5 bases from J, with 19 bases between. The CDR3 protein is CASSLIGRGISNEQYF. CDR3 coding DNA: TGTGCCAGCAGTTTAATCGGCAGGGGCATCTCAAACGAGCAGTACTTC. Based on the CDR3 plus reference TRBV28 and TRBJ2-7, the full variable domain is DVKVTQSSRYLVKRTGEKVFLECVQDMDHENMFWYRQDPGLGLRLIYFSYDVKMKEKGDIPEGYSVSREKKERFSLILESASTNQTSMYLCASSLIGRGISNEQYFGPGTRLTVT.

The J gene is TRBJ2-7, the V gene TRBV9; 8 positions agree with TRBD1. The germline V gene has CDR1 SGDLS and CDR2 YYNGEE. The CDR3 length is 12 residues. Losses at the gene ends were 2 bases for V and 11 bases for J; bases not matched to a gene: 6. CDR3 in amino acids: CASSVLYRGEYF. The CDR3 coding sequence is TGTGCCAGCAGCGTCCTATACAGGGGGGAGTACTTC.

The chain is built from TRBV6-5 and TRBJ1-2; unclear D gene. Per germline, CDR1 MNHEY and CDR2 SVGAGI. The V and J ends lost 7 bases and 0 bases respectively, with 9 bases between them. This CDR3 region has 13 residues. CDR3 DNA: TGTGCCAGCAACTCCGGTTCTAACTATGGCTACACCTTC. This encodes CASNSGSNYGYTF.

This chain links TRBV6-5 with TRBJ1-1, with TRBD1 as a possible D gene (6 bases). Trimming took 7 bases from V and 4 from J, leaving 16 bases between them. From germline, CDR1 is MNHEY and CDR2 SVGAGI. This CDR3 is built from 14 residues. CDR3 bases: TGTGCCAGCAAAAGTCACAGGGAGGTCACTGAAGCTTTCTTT. It specifies CASKSHREVTEAFF.

The chain is built from TRBV7-8 and TRBJ2-1; D ambiguous. V gave up 1 base and J gave up 6 bases, with 10 bases separating them. Germline CDR1 and CDR2: SGHVS and FQNEAQ. CDR3 size: 14 residues. The CDR3 here is CASSLVERFNEQFF. The CDR3 DNA sequence: TGTGCCAGCAGCTTAGTGGAACGGTTCAATGAGCAGTTCTTC. Filled out from reference TRBV7-8 and TRBJ2-1, the complete variable domain reads GAGVSQSPRYKVAKRGQDVALRCDPISGHVSLFWYQQALGQGPEFLTYFQNEAQLDKSGLPSDRFFAERPEGSVSTLKIQRTQQEDSAVYLCASSLVERFNEQFFGPGTRLTVL.

This rearrangement joins TRBV5-6 to TRBJ2-3, with 10 bases matching TRBD1. The length of the CDR3 is 15 residues. Trimming at V came to 4 bases and at J to 4 bases, leaving 6 bases not matched to a gene. CDR1 SGHDT and CDR2 YYEEEE come from the germline V gene. The DNA for the CDR3 is TGTGCCAGCAGCCCCGGGGACAGGGGTCCAGATACGCAGTATTTT. This sequence encodes CASSPGDRGPDTQYF.

J is TRBJ2-1 and V is TRBV27, with D perhaps TRBD1 (6 bases). Trimming removed 2 bases at V and 3 bases at J, with 14 bases between. The CDR3 is 16 amino acids. The germline gives CDR1 MNHEY, CDR2 SMNVEV (reference sequence). The CDR3 sequence: CASSLAAGESYNEQFF. CDR3 nucleotide sequence: TGTGCCAGCAGTTTAGCGGCAGGGGAGAGCTACAATGAGCAGTTCTTC.

V gene TRBV4-1 combines with J gene TRBJ2-3; 15 bases are a match to TRBD2. CDR3 length: 19 residues. Germline V gives CDR1 MGHRA, CDR2 YSYEKL. V lost 0 bases and J lost 2; bases outside the gene matches: 6. The CDR3 here is CASSQDLGTSGRYTDTQYF. In nucleotides, the CDR3 is TGCGCCAGCAGCCAAGATTTGGGGACTAGCGGGAGGTACACAGATACGCAGTATTTT.